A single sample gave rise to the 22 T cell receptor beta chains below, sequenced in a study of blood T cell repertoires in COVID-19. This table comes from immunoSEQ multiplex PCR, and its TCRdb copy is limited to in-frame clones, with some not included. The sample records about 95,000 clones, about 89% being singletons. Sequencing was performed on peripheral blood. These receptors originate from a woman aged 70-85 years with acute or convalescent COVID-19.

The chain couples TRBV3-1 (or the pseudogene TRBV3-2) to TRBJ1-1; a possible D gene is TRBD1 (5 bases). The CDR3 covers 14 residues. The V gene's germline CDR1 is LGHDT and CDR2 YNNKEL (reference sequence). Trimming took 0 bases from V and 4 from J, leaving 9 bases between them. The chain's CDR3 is CASSQEPRATEAFF. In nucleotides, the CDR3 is TGTGCCAGCAGCCAAGAACCCAGGGCCACTGAAGCTTTCTTT.

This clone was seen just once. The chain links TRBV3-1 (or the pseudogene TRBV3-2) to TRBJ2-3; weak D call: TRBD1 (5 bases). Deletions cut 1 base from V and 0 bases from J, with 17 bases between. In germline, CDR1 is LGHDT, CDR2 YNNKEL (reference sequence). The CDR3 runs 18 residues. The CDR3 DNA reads TGTGCCAGCAGCCAAGGGCAGTTTGGGGCGGCGAGCACAGATACGCAGTATTTT. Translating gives CASSQGQFGAASTDTQYF.

The CDR3 spells CASKIPSGGYTF. DNA of the CDR3: TGTGCCAGCAAAATCCCCAGTGGTGGCTACACCTTC. The chain combines TRBV28 with TRBJ1-2; the D is unclear. The CDR3 length is 12 residues. CDR1 is MDHEN, CDR2 SYDVKM, per germline. V lost 7 bases and J 7 bases, leaving 13 bases between the germline ends.

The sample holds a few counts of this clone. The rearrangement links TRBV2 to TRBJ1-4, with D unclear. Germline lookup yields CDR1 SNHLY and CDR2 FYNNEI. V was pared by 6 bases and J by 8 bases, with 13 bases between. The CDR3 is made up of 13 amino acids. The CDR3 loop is CASRGKEVEKLFF. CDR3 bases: TGTGCCAGCAGGGGGAAGGAGGTAGAAAAACTGTTTTTT. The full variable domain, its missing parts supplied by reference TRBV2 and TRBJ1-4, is EPEVTQTPSHQVTQMGQEVILRCVPISNHLYFYWYRQILGQKVEFLVSFYNNEISEKSEIFDDQFSVERPDGSNFTLKIRSTKLEDSAMYFCASRGKEVEKLFFGSGTQLSVL.

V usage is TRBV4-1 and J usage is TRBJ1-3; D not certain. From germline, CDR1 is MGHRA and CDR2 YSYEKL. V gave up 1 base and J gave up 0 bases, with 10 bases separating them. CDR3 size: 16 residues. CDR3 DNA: TGCGCCAGCAGCCAAGGGCCGGGGAGCTCTGGAAACACCATATATTTT. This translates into CASSQGPGSSGNTIYF.

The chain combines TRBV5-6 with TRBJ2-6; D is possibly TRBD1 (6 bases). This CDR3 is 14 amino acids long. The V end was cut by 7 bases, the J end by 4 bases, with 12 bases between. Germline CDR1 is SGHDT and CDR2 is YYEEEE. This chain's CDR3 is CASGQGLGANVLTF. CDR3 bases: TGTGCCAGCGGGCAGGGGTTAGGGGCCAACGTCCTGACTTTC. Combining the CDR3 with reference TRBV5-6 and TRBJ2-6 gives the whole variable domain DAGVTQSPTHLIKTRGQQVTLRCSPKSGHDTVSWYQQALGQGPQFIFQYYEEEERQRGNFPDRFSGHQFPNYSSELNVNALLLGDSALYLCASGQGLGANVLTFGAGSRLTVL.

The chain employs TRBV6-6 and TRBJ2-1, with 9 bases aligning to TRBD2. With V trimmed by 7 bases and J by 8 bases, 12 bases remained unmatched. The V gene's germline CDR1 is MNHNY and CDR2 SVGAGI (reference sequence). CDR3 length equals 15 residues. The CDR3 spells CASTPGLAGFYEQFF. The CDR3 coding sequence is TGTGCCAGCACCCCGGGGCTAGCGGGGTTCTATGAGCAGTTCTTC.

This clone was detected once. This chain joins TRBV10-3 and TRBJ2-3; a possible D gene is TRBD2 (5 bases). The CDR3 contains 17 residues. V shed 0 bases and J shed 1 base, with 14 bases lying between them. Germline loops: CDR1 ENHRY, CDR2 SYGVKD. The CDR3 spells CAISESEFLARTDTQYF. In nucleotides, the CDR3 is TGTGCCATCAGTGAGTCCGAGTTTCTAGCCCGCACAGATACGCAGTATTTT.

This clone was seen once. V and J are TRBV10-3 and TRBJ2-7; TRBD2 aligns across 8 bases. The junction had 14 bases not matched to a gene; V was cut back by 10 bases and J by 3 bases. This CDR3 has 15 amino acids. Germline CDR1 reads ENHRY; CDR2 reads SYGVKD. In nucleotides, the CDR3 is TGTGCCACCTTAGGGGGGCGGGAGGCTCACTACGAGCAGTACTTC. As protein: CATLGGREAHYEQYF.

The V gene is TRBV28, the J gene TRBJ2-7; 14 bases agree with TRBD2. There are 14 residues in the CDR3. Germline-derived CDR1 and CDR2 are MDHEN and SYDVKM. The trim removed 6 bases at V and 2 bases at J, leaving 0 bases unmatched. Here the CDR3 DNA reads TGTGCCAGCAGGGGACTAGCGGGAGCCTACGAGCAGTACTTC. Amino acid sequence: CASRGLAGAYEQYF.

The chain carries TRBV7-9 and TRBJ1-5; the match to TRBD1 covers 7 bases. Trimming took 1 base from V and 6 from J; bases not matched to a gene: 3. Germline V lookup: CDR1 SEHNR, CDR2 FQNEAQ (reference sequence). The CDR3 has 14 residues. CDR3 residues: CASSLGGGSQPQHF. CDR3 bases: TGTGCCAGCAGCTTAGGAGGGGGCAGTCAGCCCCAGCATTTT. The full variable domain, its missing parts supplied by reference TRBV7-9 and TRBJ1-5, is DTGVSQNPRHKITKRGQNVTFRCDPISEHNRLYWYRQTLGQGPEFLTYFQNEAQLEKSRLLSDRFSAERPKGSFSTLEIQRTEQGDSAMYLCASSLGGGSQPQHFGDGTRLSIL.

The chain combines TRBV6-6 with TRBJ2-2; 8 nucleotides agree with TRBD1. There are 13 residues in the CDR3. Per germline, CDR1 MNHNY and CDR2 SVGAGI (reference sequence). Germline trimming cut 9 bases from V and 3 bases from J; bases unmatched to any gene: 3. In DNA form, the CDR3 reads TGTGCCAGTAAACAGGGGGACACCGGGGAGCTGTTTTTT. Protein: CASKQGDTGELFF.

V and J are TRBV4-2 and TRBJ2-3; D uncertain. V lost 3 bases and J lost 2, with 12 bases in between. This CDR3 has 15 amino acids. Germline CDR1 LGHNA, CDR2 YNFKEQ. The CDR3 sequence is CASSQRGENTDTQYF. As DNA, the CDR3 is TGTGCCAGCAGCCAGCGAGGAGAGAACACAGATACGCAGTATTTT.

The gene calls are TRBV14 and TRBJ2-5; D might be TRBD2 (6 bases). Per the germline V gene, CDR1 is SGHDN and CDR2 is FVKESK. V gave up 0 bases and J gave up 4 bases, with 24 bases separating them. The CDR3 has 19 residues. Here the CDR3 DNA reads TGTGCCAGCAGCCAAGATACCCCCTATTGGGGGGATCTGGGAGAGACCCAGTACTTC. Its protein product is CASSQDTPYWGDLGETQYF.

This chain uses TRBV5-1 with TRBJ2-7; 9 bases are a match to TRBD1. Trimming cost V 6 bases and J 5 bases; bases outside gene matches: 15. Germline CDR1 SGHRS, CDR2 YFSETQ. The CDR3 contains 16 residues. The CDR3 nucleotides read TGCGCCAGCAACAGGGGGGCCAGAGGACAGGGGAACGAGCAGTACTTC. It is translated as CASNRGARGQGNEQYF.

This CDR3 is CASSFPGHLNYNEQFF. The CDR3, as DNA: TGTGCCAGCAGCTTCCCGGGACATCTAAATTACAATGAGCAGTTCTTC. The chain employs TRBV7-9 and TRBJ2-1, with TRBD1 as a possible D gene (6 bases). CDR3 length: 16 residues. The V gene's germline CDR1 is SEHNR and CDR2 FQNEAQ (reference sequence). V was cut by 3 bases and J by 4 bases, with 16 bases left in between.

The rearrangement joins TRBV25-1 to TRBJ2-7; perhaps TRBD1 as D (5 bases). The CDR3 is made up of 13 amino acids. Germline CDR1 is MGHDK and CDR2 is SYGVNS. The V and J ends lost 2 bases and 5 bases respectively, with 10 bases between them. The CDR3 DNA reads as TGTGCCAGCAGTGAAGATCCCAGGGACGAGCAGTACTTC. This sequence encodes CASSEDPRDEQYF.

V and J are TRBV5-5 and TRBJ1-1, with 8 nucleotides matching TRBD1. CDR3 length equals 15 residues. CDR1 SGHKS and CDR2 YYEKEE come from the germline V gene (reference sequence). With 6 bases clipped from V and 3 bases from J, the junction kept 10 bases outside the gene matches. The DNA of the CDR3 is TGTGCCAGCATCCATAGCAGGGGGCGCGACACTGAAGCTTTCTTT. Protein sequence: CASIHSRGRDTEAFF. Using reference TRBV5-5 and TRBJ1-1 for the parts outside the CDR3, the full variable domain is DAGVTQSPTHLIKTRGQQVTLRCSPISGHKSVSWYQQVLGQGPQFIFQYYEKEERGRGNFPDRFSARQFPNYSSELNVNALLLGDSALYLCASIHSRGRDTEAFFGQGTRLTVV.

The CDR3 DNA is TGTGCCAGCAGTCATAACAGGGGTTCGCGGGAATACTATGGCTACACCTTC. This gives the protein CASSHNRGSREYYGYTF. V and J are TRBV28 and TRBJ1-2; 7 positions agree with TRBD1. Germline CDR1 reads MDHEN; CDR2 reads SYDVKM. The CDR3 covers 17 residues. Trimming took 5 bases from V and 3 from J; bases not matched to a gene: 15.

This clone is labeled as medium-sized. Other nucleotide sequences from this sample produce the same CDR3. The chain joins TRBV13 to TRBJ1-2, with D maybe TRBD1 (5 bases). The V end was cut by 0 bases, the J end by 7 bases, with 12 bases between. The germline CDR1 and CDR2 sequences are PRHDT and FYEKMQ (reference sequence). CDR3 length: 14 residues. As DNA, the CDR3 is TGTGCCAGCAGCTTAGGTTTAGGGGAGGGTGGCTACACCTTC. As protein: CASSLGLGEGGYTF.

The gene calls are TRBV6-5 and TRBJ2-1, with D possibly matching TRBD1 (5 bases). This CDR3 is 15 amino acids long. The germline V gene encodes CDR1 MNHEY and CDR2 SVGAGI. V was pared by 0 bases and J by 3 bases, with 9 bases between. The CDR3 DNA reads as TGTGCCAGCAGTTACTCTGGCAGGGACTACAATGAGCAGTTCTTC. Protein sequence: CASSYSGRDYNEQFF.

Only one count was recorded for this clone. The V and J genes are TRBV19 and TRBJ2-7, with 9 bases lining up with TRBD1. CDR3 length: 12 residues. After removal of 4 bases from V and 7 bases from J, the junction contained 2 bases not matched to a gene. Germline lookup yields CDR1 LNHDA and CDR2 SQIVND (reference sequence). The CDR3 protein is CASSRTGDEQYF. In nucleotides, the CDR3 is TGTGCCAGTAGTAGGACAGGGGATGAGCAGTACTTC.